This is a list of T cell receptor beta chains from one sample in a study of cytomegalovirus exposure and HLA in healthy donors. Sequenced by immunoSEQ multiplex PCR; TCRdb stores in-frame clones only, minus some. This repertoire shows about 160,000 clones, 82% found once; its top ten account for about 0.98%. Sequences were obtained from PBMCs. The receptors originated from a girl aged 2 to 9 in good health and CMV-seropositive. The CDR3 runs from the conserved cysteine through the conserved F or W. D genes are given only for firm matches. Expanded clones get a size class; other rows say once, few or many, or leave the size out.

DNA,CDR3,D,size,length,J,V
TGTGCCTGGAGTGTACTAGGGGGCGCCGGGTACGAGCAGTACTTC,CAWSVLGGAGYEQYF,TRBD1,-,15,TRBJ2-7,TRBV30
TGTGCCAGCAGCTTACCCGGGGGGGAGCAGTTCTTC,CASSLPGGEQFF,TRBD2,-,12,TRBJ2-1,TRBV5-6
TGCAGCGTAGGACAGGTGATCACAGATACGCAGTATTTT,CSVGQVITDTQYF,TRBD1,-,13,TRBJ2-3,TRBV29-1
TGTGCCAGCAGCTCGGGACTAGGAATGTACAATGAGCAGTTCTTC,CASSSGLGMYNEQFF,TRBD2,-,15,TRBJ2-1,TRBV5-8
TGTGCCAGCAGTGAGTTTAGCGGGAGTAGTAATGAGCAGTTCTTC,CASSEFSGSSNEQFF,TRBD2,few,15,TRBJ2-1,TRBV6-4
TGTGCCAGCAGCCCTGACACGAGCTCCTACGAGCAGTACTTC,CASSPDTSSYEQYF,-,-,14,TRBJ2-7,TRBV5-4
TGTGCCAGCAGGGGACTGTGGGAGACCCAGTACTTC,CASRGLWETQYF,-,-,12,TRBJ2-5,TRBV6-1
TGTGCCAGCAGTGTAGGGACAGGATATCAGCCCCAGCATTTT,CASSVGTGYQPQHF,TRBD1,few,14,TRBJ1-5,TRBV2
TGTGCCTGGAGTTATGGACAGCATGGCTACACCTTC,CAWSYGQHGYTF,-,-,12,TRBJ1-2,TRBV30
TGTGCCAGCGTCAACATCGCGGGTGACTATGGCTACACCTTC,CASVNIAGDYGYTF,-,-,14,TRBJ1-2,TRBV6-5
TGTGCCATCAGTGCCCGAGTAAGCTTAGCGGGAGGGACTACCGGGGAGCTGTTTTTT,CAISARVSLAGGTTGELFF,TRBD2,-,19,TRBJ2-2,TRBV10-3
TGTGCCAGCAGTTCCGGGGGAGGGGGGGAAGCTTTCTTT,CASSSGGGGEAFF,-,-,13,TRBJ1-1,TRBV6-6
TGTGCCAGCAGCTTACCCTCGAGCGGGAGGGCCAGGGCCGGGGAGCTGTTTTTT,CASSLPSSGRARAGELFF,TRBD2,once,18,TRBJ2-2,TRBV7-9
TGCGCCAGCAGCCCAGACAGGGGGCGGATAGAGACCCAGTACTTC,CASSPDRGRIETQYF,TRBD1,few,15,TRBJ2-5,TRBV5-1
TGTGCCACCCTGGGGCAGTCTGGATTCTACGAGCAGTACTTC,CATLGQSGFYEQYF,-,-,14,TRBJ2-7,TRBV28
TGTGCCAGCAGTGAAAGGGGGACAGGGCCCAACGAGCAGTACTTC,CASSERGTGPNEQYF,TRBD1,few,15,TRBJ2-7,TRBV6-1
TGTGCCAGTACCCGGGAGTTCGACAATGAGCAGTTCTTC,CASTREFDNEQFF,-,once,13,TRBJ2-1,TRBV19
TGTGCCAGCAGTTTCCAGACCGGGGAGCAGTACTTC,CASSFQTGEQYF,-,-,12,TRBJ2-7,TRBV6-5
TGTGCCAGCAGGGCAGACCGGGACAGGGTCTACGAGCAGTACTTC,CASRADRDRVYEQYF,TRBD1,-,15,TRBJ2-7,TRBV6-1
TGTGCCTGGAGTGCCCCGGCCTTCAACAGGGGGCGACGGGCAGAGCAGTACTTC,CAWSAPAFNRGRRAEQYF,TRBD1,once,18,TRBJ2-7,TRBV30
TGTGCCAGCAGCAAAAACCCGACAGGGGGCGACTATGGCTACACCTTC,CASSKNPTGGDYGYTF,TRBD1,-,16,TRBJ1-2,TRBV9
TGTGCCAGCAGCTTGGAATCTGGGGCGGGACGGCCAGAAGCTTTCTTT,CASSLESGAGRPEAFF,-,-,16,TRBJ1-1,TRBV5-4
TGTGCCGGGGCCGATCCCCACTCCTACGAGCAGTACTTC,CAGADPHSYEQYF,-,-,13,TRBJ2-7,TRBV28
TGTGCCAGCAGTTACTCGCCTCGTGGCGAGCAGTTCTTC,CASSYSPRGEQFF,-,-,13,TRBJ2-1,TRBV6-5
TGTGCCAGCAGTCCTCCCCAGGGCGGAGCTTTCTTT,CASSPPQGGAFF,-,-,12,TRBJ1-1,TRBV28
TGCGCCAGCAGCTTGGCCCTGCGCCGGGGCTACACCTTC,CASSLALRRGYTF,-,-,13,TRBJ1-2,TRBV5-1
TGTGCCAGCAGCGTAGATGTCAAGAGCACCGGGGAGCTGTTTTTT,CASSVDVKSTGELFF,-,-,15,TRBJ2-2,TRBV9
TGTGCCAGCAATCGGGACAGGGTGACAGAGACCCAGTACTTC,CASNRDRVTETQYF,TRBD1,-,14,TRBJ2-5,TRBV28
TGTGCCAGCAGCTTAGACACGGAGCCCTACGAGCAGTACTTC,CASSLDTEPYEQYF,-,-,14,TRBJ2-7,TRBV13
TGCGCCAGCAGCTCCATAGCGGAAGAGACCCAGTACTTC,CASSSIAEETQYF,-,-,13,TRBJ2-5,TRBV5-1
TGTGCCAGTAGTAGAACGACAGGGGTTGTGGAGACCCAGTACTTC,CASSRTTGVVETQYF,TRBD1,-,15,TRBJ2-5,TRBV19
TGTGCCAGCAGGAAAAAGCGGGAGAAACCGGGCGGGGAGCTGTTTTTT,CASRKKREKPGGELFF,TRBD2,-,16,TRBJ2-2,TRBV7-9
TGTGCCAGCAGCCGTCCCGGAGCTGAGCAGTTCTTC,CASSRPGAEQFF,-,-,12,TRBJ2-1,TRBV2
TGTGCCAGCAGCTTCTCGGGTAGCGACTCTAGCACAGATACGCAGTATTTT,CASSFSGSDSSTDTQYF,-,-,17,TRBJ2-3,TRBV5-6
TGTGCCAGCAGCTGGGGGGACAGACACCCCTCCTACGAGCAGTACTTC,CASSWGDRHPSYEQYF,-,-,16,TRBJ2-7,TRBV7-9
TGTGCCAGCAGGGGCCGGGACAGACCCATTTTTGGCAATCAGCCCCAGCATTTT,CASRGRDRPIFGNQPQHF,TRBD1,-,18,TRBJ1-5,TRBV5-5
TGTGCCAGCAGATTTACAGGCCTCTCTGGAAACACCATATATTTT,CASRFTGLSGNTIYF,-,-,15,TRBJ1-3,TRBV28
TGTGCCAGCAGCTTATCGGGGAAGGCTGGAAACACCATATATTTT,CASSLSGKAGNTIYF,-,once,15,TRBJ1-3,TRBV7-9
TGTGCCAGCAGCAAAATTCGGGGGGGGCGATGGAACACTGAAGCTTTCTTT,CASSKIRGGRWNTEAFF,-,-,17,TRBJ1-1,TRBV21-1
TGTGCCAGCAGCTTGTCAGCTAACTATGGCTACACCTTC,CASSLSANYGYTF,-,-,13,TRBJ1-2,TRBV13
TGTGCCTGGAGTGTGGGGTGGGGCGAAGGAGAGACCCAGTACTTC,CAWSVGWGEGETQYF,-,few,15,TRBJ2-5,TRBV30
TGCAGCGTTGAATATGACAGGGGCTATGGCTACACCTTC,CSVEYDRGYGYTF,TRBD1,-,13,TRBJ1-2,TRBV29-1
TGCGCCAGCAGCCAAGATAAGGGGAAACAGGGGGCTAGGGCAGATACGCAGTATTTT,CASSQDKGKQGARADTQYF,TRBD1,-,19,TRBJ2-3,TRBV4-1
TGCGCCAGCAGCCCCACTCGCGGGAGGCAGAAGGGATACGAGCAGTACTTC,CASSPTRGRQKGYEQYF,TRBD2,-,17,TRBJ2-7,TRBV4-1
TGTGCCAGCAGTTATAGCCTTCCCAGGGGTCATGGCTACACCTTC,CASSYSLPRGHGYTF,-,-,15,TRBJ1-2,TRBV6-5
TGTGCCATCAGTATCCCGGGAGGGCCCAATGAGCAGTTCTTC,CAISIPGGPNEQFF,TRBD2,-,14,TRBJ2-1,TRBV10-3
TGTGCCAGTATTGACGGGGTTGGGGTGGCCAAAAACATTCAGTACTTC,CASIDGVGVAKNIQYF,-,-,16,TRBJ2-4,TRBV19
TGTGCCAGCGCGTTAAGCGGCAGATCCTCTGGAAACACCATATATTTT,CASALSGRSSGNTIYF,-,-,16,TRBJ1-3,TRBV9
TGTGCCAGCAGCGGTAGTGGCAATCAGCCCCAGCATTTT,CASSGSGNQPQHF,-,-,13,TRBJ1-5,TRBV6-5
TGCAGTGCTTGGGGGGGCTATGGCTACACCTTC,CSAWGGYGYTF,-,once,11,TRBJ1-2,TRBV20-1
TGTGCCAGCTCCCTTAACGAGGGGGCCTCAGGAAAACTGTTTTTT,CASSLNEGASGKLFF,TRBD1,few,15,TRBJ1-4,TRBV4-2
TGTGCCAGCACCGAATGGGCGGGAGAACTAGATACGCAGTATTTT,CASTEWAGELDTQYF,TRBD2,-,15,TRBJ2-3,TRBV28